Listed here is a single T cell receptor beta chain. This specimen belongs to a study of T cell repertoires in cytomegalovirus infection. TCRdb itself ran the reads through MiXCR, one entry per CDR3 protein. The sample holds under 200,000 distinct CDR3 sequences, 9.5% seen once. The CDR3 has 18 amino acids. V shed 10 bases, J shed 7 bases, and the junction held 18 bases outside the gene matches. Germline CDR1 and CDR2: MNHEY and SVGEGT. The sequenced sample consisted of PBMCs. The clonotype comes from a human donor in good health (CMV status not recorded). Some clones in this sample may be carry-over from other donors' samples. The chain uses TRBV6-2 or TRBV6-3 and TRBJ2-1, with TRBD2 identical over 14 bases. CDR3: CATGPGLAGADPYNEQFF. CDR3 nucleotide sequence: TGTGCCACCGGACCGGGACTAGCGGGAGCCGATCCGTATAATGAGCAGTTCTTC.